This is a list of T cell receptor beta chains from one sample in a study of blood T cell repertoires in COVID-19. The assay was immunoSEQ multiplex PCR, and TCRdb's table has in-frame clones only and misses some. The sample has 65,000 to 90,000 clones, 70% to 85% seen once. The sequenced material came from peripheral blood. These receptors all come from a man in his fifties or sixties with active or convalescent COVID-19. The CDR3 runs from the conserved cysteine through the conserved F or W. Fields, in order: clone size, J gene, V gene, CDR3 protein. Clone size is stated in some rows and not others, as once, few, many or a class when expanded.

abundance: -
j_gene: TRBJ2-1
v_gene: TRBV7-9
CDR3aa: CASSLGGVSYNEQFF

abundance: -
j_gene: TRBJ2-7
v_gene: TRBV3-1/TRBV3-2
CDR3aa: CASSQGAPYEQYF

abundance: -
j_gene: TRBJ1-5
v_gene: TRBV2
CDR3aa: CASSDRGSRALNQPQHF

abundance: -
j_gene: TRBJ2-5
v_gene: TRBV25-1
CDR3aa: CASSEQGRETQYF

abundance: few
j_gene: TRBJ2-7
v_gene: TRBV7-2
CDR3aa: CASSLGGDRFNEQYF

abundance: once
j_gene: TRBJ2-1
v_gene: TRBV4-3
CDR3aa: CASSQELAGGFNEQFF

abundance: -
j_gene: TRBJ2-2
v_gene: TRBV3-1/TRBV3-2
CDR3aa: CASSQEGRTFANTGELFF

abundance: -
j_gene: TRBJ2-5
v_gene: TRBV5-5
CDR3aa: CASSFTGQETQYF

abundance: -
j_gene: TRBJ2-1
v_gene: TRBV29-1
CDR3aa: CSVEPDSGYNEQFF

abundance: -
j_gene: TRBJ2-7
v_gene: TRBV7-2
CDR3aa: CASSLTGVGHEQYF

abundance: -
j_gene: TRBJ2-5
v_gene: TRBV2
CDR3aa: CASSRNREGETQYF

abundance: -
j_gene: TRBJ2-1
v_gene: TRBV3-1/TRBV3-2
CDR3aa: CASSQEAGASGGLNEQFF

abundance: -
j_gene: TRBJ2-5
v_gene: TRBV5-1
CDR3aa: CASSLDRGAQETQYF

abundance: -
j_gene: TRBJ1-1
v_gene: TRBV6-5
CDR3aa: CASSYSPGGNTEAFF

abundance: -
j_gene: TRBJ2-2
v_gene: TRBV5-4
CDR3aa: CASSSSTQGGGELFF

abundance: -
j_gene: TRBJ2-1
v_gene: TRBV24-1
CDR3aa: CATSDPNYRGNNEQFF